These T cell receptor beta chains were read from a single sample in a study of cytomegalovirus exposure and HLA in healthy donors. Using immunoSEQ multiplex PCR, the repertoire was profiled, and TCRdb retains in-frame clones only, with some absent. This repertoire shows about 240,000 clones, around 87% found once; its top ten account for about 1.2%. Source material: PBMCs. These receptors were taken from a woman in her 30s in good health and CMV-seropositive. CDR3s include the opening cysteine and the closing phenylalanine or tryptophan. A D gene is named only where the DNA matches it firmly. Rows may omit the clone size; those that give it use once, few, many or a size class.

CDR3aa: CASSESGRTDTQYF
CDR3nt: TGCGCCAGCAGTGAGAGCGGGAGGACGGATACGCAGTATTTT
v_gene: TRBV10-1
j_gene: TRBJ2-3
d_gene: TRBD2
abundance: few

CDR3aa: CASSKRRAGANTGELFF
CDR3nt: TGTGCCAGCAGCAAACGAAGGGCAGGGGCGAACACCGGGGAGCTGTTTTTT
v_gene: TRBV21-1
j_gene: TRBJ2-2
d_gene: -
abundance: few

CDR3aa: CASSSRPTGMNTEAFF
CDR3nt: TGCGCCAGCAGCTCTCGACCGACAGGGATGAACACTGAAGCTTTCTTT
v_gene: TRBV5-1
j_gene: TRBJ1-1
d_gene: TRBD1
abundance: -

CDR3aa: CASTILGTGGNTQYF
CDR3nt: TGTGCCAGCACCATCCTCGGGACAGGCGGGAATACGCAGTATTTT
v_gene: TRBV28
j_gene: TRBJ2-3
d_gene: TRBD1
abundance: -

CDR3aa: CASRLTQGGEQYF
CDR3nt: TGTGCAAGTCGCTTAACCCAGGGGGGCGAGCAGTACTTC
v_gene: TRBV12-2
j_gene: TRBJ2-7
d_gene: -
abundance: few

CDR3aa: CASSESGMFYGYTF
CDR3nt: TGTGCCAGCAGTGAATCAGGGATGTTCTATGGCTACACCTTC
v_gene: TRBV6-1
j_gene: TRBJ1-2
d_gene: -
abundance: -

CDR3aa: CASSPDRSYNEQFF
CDR3nt: TGTGCCAGCAGCCCGGACAGGTCGTACAATGAGCAGTTCTTC
v_gene: TRBV6-4
j_gene: TRBJ2-1
d_gene: TRBD1
abundance: few

CDR3aa: CASSPNPGVTNEKLFF
CDR3nt: TGTGCCAGCTCACCGAACCCAGGGGTAACTAATGAAAAACTGTTTTTT
v_gene: TRBV18
j_gene: TRBJ1-4
d_gene: -
abundance: -

CDR3aa: CASSRGLAGVGYNEQFF
CDR3nt: TGCGCCAGCAGCAGAGGACTAGCGGGAGTGGGGTACAATGAGCAGTTCTTC
v_gene: TRBV5-1
j_gene: TRBJ2-1
d_gene: TRBD2
abundance: -

CDR3aa: CASSFWVEREHPDTQYF
CDR3nt: TGTGCCAGCAGTTTTTGGGTTGAGCGGGAGCATCCAGATACGCAGTATTTT
v_gene: TRBV28
j_gene: TRBJ2-3
d_gene: TRBD2
abundance: -

CDR3aa: CASSSVMQASSGNTIYF
CDR3nt: TGTGCCAGCAGTTCTGTTATGCAGGCCTCCTCTGGAAACACCATATATTTT
v_gene: TRBV2
j_gene: TRBJ1-3
d_gene: -
abundance: -

CDR3aa: CASSGRTYNEQFF
CDR3nt: TGTGCCAGCAGCGGGAGGACCTACAATGAGCAGTTCTTC
v_gene: TRBV6-1
j_gene: TRBJ2-1
d_gene: TRBD2
abundance: -